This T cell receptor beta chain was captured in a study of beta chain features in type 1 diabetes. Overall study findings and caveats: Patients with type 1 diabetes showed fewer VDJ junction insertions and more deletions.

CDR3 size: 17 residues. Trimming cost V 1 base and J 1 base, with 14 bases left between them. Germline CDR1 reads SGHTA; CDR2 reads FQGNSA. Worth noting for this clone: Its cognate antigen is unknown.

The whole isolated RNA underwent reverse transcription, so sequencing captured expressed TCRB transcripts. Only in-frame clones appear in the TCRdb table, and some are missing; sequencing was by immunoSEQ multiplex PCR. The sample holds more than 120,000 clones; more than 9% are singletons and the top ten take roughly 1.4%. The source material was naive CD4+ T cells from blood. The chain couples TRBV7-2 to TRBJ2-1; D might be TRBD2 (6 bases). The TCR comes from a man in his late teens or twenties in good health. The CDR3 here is CASSLGQGGASYNEQFF. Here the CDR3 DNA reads TGTGCCAGCAGCTTAGGTCAGGGCGGGGCGTCCTACAATGAGCAGTTCTTC.